This T cell receptor beta chain was recorded in a study of OX40 agonist ivuxolimab in advanced cancers. Study-level background: Patients received ivuxolimab, an agonistic anti-OX40 (CD134) antibody.

The CDR3 totals 14 residues. The V and J ends lost 4 bases and 3 bases respectively, with 9 bases between them. Germline-derived CDR1 and CDR2 are LGHNA and YNFKEQ. Note on this clone: Its matching antigen is unknown.

Whole-study results and caveats: Clonal expansion among partial responders at 0.1-3.0 mg/kg ranked near the lowest.

Patients with autoimmune history or systemic immunosuppression were excluded. Libraries were prepared by immunoSEQ multiplex PCR; TCRdb keeps only in-frame clonotypes and omits some of them. The sample shows roughly 30,000 clones, about nine tenths of them seen only once. V and J are TRBV4-2 and TRBJ2-2; tentatively, D is TRBD2 (5 bases). This clonotype was obtained from an adult with an advanced solid tumor such as melanoma, head and neck, liver or kidney cancer. The input for sequencing was CD4+ or CD8+ T cells sorted from blood, taken in a trial of the OX40 agonist ivuxolimab. This chain's CDR3 is CASSRGYDTGELFF. CDR3 coding DNA: TGTGCCAGCAGCCGAGGGTATGACACCGGGGAGCTGTTTTTT.